Detailed here is one TCR beta chain. TCRdb keeps only in-frame clones here, not all; method: immunoSEQ multiplex PCR. The sample has around 450,000 clones, approximately 92% seen once. Noted treatment: some 20 received Ad26.COV2.S at low or high dose, single or two shots; 5 received placebo; per-sample allocation not given. Day 63 after the first injection of vaccine or placebo was the sampling time. The entry originates in a study of Ad26.COV2.S vaccination and SARS-CoV-2 variants. The sequence derives from a person between 18 and 60 years old who received the Ad26.COV2.S COVID-19 vaccine or a placebo. The sample was peripheral blood, taken in a trial of Ad26.COV2.S vaccine versus placebo.

DNA for the CDR3: TGTGCCAGCAGCAAAGCGGGAGTATACTCCTACGAGCAGTACTTC. It specifies CASSKAGVYSYEQYF. The chain carries TRBV6-5 and TRBJ2-7, with 8 positions matching TRBD2. The CDR3 is made up of 15 amino acids. Germline CDR1 is MNHEY and CDR2 is SVGAGI. V shed 6 bases, J shed 0 bases, and the junction held 7 bases outside the gene matches.